These 2 T cell receptor beta chains were all obtained from the same sample, sequenced in a study of blood T cell repertoires in COVID-19 (dated by TCRdb to 2020 to 2022). The library relied on the immunoSEQ multiplex PCR assay. Not all clones reach the TCRdb copy of this immuneACCESS table, which keeps in-frame sequences only. Checked studies attribute under half of the gap to unresolved V genes and leave the rest unexplained. In this sample the table shows 250,000 to 300,000 clones, approximately 92% of which occur a single time. Clones ranked in the top ten supply about 4.5% of the sample. The sample was peripheral blood. Receptor source: a woman between 35 and 50 years old who had recovered from COVID-19.

CDR3 residues: CASGQPFLNQPQHF. In DNA form, the CDR3 reads TGTGCCAGCGGACAGCCCTTTCTCAATCAGCCCCAGCATTTT. This chain uses TRBV28 with TRBJ1-5; TRBD1 might be the D (6 bases). This CDR3 is 14 amino acids long. CDR1 MDHEN and CDR2 SYDVKM come from the germline V gene. Trimming removed 8 bases at V and 3 bases at J, with 14 bases between.

The gene calls are TRBV6-5 and TRBJ1-6; D unresolved. The CDR3 is 14 amino acids. V was trimmed by 4 bases and J by 10 bases, leaving 14 bases between them. CDR1 is MNHEY and CDR2 is SVGAGI in the germline V gene. This CDR3 is CASSSELEGSPLHF. The CDR3 DNA reads TGTGCCAGCAGTTCGGAGTTGGAGGGATCACCCCTCCACTTT.